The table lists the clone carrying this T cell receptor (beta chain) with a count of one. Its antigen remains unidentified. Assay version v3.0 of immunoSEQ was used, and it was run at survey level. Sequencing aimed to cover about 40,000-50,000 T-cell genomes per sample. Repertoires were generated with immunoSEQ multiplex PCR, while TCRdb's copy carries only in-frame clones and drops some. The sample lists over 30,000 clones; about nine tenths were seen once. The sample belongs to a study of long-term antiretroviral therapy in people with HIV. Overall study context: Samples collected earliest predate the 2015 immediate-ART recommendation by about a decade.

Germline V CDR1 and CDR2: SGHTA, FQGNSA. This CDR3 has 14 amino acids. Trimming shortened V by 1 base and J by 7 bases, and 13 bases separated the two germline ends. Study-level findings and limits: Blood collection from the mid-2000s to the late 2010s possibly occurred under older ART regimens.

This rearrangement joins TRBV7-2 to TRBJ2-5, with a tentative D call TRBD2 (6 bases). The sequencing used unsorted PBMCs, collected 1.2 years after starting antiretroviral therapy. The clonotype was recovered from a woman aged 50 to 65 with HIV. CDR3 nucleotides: TGTGCCAGCAGCTTAGGGCGGGGTGGGGGGACCCAGTACTTC. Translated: CASSLGRGGGTQYF. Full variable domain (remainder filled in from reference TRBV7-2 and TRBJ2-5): GAGVSQSPSNKVTEKGKDVELRCDPISGHTALYWYRQSLGQGLEFLIYFQGNSAPDKSGLPSDRFSAERTGGSVSTLTIQRTQQEDSAVYLCASSLGRGGGTQYFGPGTRLLVL.